This T cell receptor (beta chain) was observed in a study of CD8 T cells in Susac syndrome. Random hexamers were used to reverse transcribe an amount of roughly 0.45 to 1 ug RNA. TCRdb fed the immunoSEQ multiplex PCR reads into MiXCR, producing one record per CDR3 protein. The sample shows approximately 170,000 distinct CDR3 sequences, roughly 95% of them seen only once. V lost 5 bases, J lost 4 bases, and 6 bases stayed unmatched. This CDR3 is built from 15 residues. Germline V gene lookup returns CDR1 SGHRS and CDR2 YFSETQ. Sequencing input: CD4+ T cells from PBMCs. The receptor was isolated from a human donor with multiple sclerosis. J is TRBJ2-2 and V is TRBV5-1; 9 positions agree with TRBD2. The DNA for the CDR3 is TGCGCCAGCAGTTTAGCGGGAGCCGGCACCGGGGAGCTGTTTTTT. It translates to CASSLAGAGTGELFF.